The entry below describes one T cell receptor beta chain. The antigen is not known. Germline values: CDR1 LNHDA, CDR2 SQIVND (reference sequence). V was pared by 7 bases and J by 7 bases, with 7 bases of the junction left unmatched. CDR3 length equals 14 residues. These data belong to a study of vaccination and CD4 T cells after COVID-19. Treatment specified: roughly ten-day PBMC culture with coronavirus spike peptide pools or control peptides (ViraFEST assay). The Oncomine TCR Beta short-read assay sequenced DNA from cultured CD4+ T cells. TCRdb ran MiXCR on the PCR reads and lists one entry per CDR3 protein. The profile shows around 5,000 distinct CDR3 sequences, over 25% of them singletons.

The rearrangement links TRBV19 to TRBJ2-1; 10 bases are shared with TRBD2. The material was CD4+ T cells from blood, cultured in vitro, obtained after SARS-CoV-2 vaccination. This sequence was found in a human donor who had recovered from COVID-19. CDR3 bases: TGTGCCAGTAAGAGGAGCGGGGGGGAAAATGAGCAGTTCTTC. It translates to CASKRSGGENEQFF.